Here is one T cell receptor beta chain with its context. Its specific antigen is unknown. Nothing much larger sits one base from this clone, and base qualities are not available. This sample was taken from a study of blood T cells in healthy people across ages (dated by TCRdb to between 2015 and 2017). About the study as a whole: In model experiments, roughly one uniquely barcoded TCR beta cDNA molecule per two T cells was captured by template switching. The study measured age-related changes in TCR beta repertoire diversity using deep sequencing normalized with unique cDNA molecular identifiers. The donors were split into four age groups: young (average roughly 15 years), middle-aged (around 37), aged (62) and long-lived (roughly 80). To avoid experimental bias, donors of different ages were randomly spread across the sequencing lanes. The study analyzed two additional independent replicas of 1 million unique cDNA reads from the same blood draw for two donors, one aged 18 to 29 and one aged 80 or older.

The full study reports these points: Because the CMV infection status of the donors was unknown, age-related changes in expanded clonotypes may potentially have been confounded. Estimates of total diversity based on one million sequenced T cells were regarded as lower bounds and as underestimates. Compared with the aged group, the long-lived group had more naive CD4+ T cells, fewer expanded clones and increased TCR diversity, a pattern suggesting age selection. Observed TCR beta diversity per million T cells fell roughly linearly with age, and a significant reduction was already apparent by age around 44. Bulk unsorted PBMC profiling prevented conclusive comparison of naive and antigen-experienced compartments. A strong correlation was found between observed TCR beta diversity and the percentage of naive T cells measured by flow cytometry.

Libraries were prepared through 5' RACE. These reads were obtained on an Illumina HiSeq 2500. A second roughly 7 to 12 cycle PCR used a sample-barcoded 5' primer and a J-beta primer mix. A template-switch 5' adaptor carrying 12 random nucleotides introduced a unique molecular identifier onto each TCR beta cDNA molecule. Each sample yielded at least 3 million CDR3-containing paired-end reads. All of the RNA was converted into first-strand cDNA using the Mint cDNA synthesis kit, with a TRBC-specific oligonucleotide serving as the primer. All cDNA was treated with uracil-DNA glycosylase and then went through a first 18-cycle PCR with the universal primers M1SS and BC2_uni_R. In the source study's methods: For normalization, 1 million high-quality reads, each with a distinct molecular identifier, were randomly selected from each sample. Instead of being binned into consensus sequences, reads that shared molecular identifiers were thrown out. MiTCR, with a Q25 quality threshold and the strictest error-elimination algorithm, was used for CDR3 identification, clonotype clustering and error correction. Lower-bound total TCR beta diversity was estimated with a nonparametric unseen species model using Euler transformation. In TCRdb, the public reads were trimmed at Q25 with fastp and aligned with MiXCR, with productive beta chains retained. Rows merge per CDR3 protein into single entries with the most common DNA and genes. The V and J calls, along with clone size, are taken from TCRdb and not from the paper's own processing. This sample lists some 1,500,000 distinct CDR3 sequences; roughly two fifths were detected once. Just over 4% of the sample is taken by the ten largest.

Via the germline V gene, CDR1 is LGHNT and CDR2 FRNRAP. From the cysteine up to the phenylalanine, the CDR3 has a length of 16 residues. Kept here is only the CDR3 DNA, which spans 48 bases and is read in frame from base 1. Relative to germline, V is 0 bases shorter and J is 1 base shorter, with 12 bases between their ends. Systemically healthy Caucasian individuals from Russia, roughly 40 in total and aged about 6 to 100 years, were included as donors. Each donor gave about 9.8 milliliters of peripheral blood, drawn into EDTA-treated Vacutainer tubes. Ficoll-Paque density-gradient centrifugation was used to isolate PBMCs, with at least 6.5 million per sample. Total RNA was extracted from PBMCs with Trizol reagent, with at least 5.5 micrograms obtained per sample. For every donor, an aliquot of PBMCs went through flow cytometry to measure the percentages of naive CD45RAhigh/CD27high T cells.

This TCR derives from a woman aged 18-29 years in good health. The chain is encoded by TRBV12-5 joined to TRBJ1-2; no D gene call is confident. Material: blood. The CDR3: CASGLVLSGGNYGYTF. At the DNA level, the sequence is TGTGCTAGTGGTTTGGTACTAAGTGGCGGTAACTATGGCTACACCTTC.